This TCR beta chain is from a study of T-cell reconstitution after alpha-beta-depleted transplantation in children. A TCRbeta library incorporating unique molecular identifiers was prepared. One entry per CDR3 protein results from TCRdb running MiXCR on the PCR reads. This sample has about 190,000 distinct CDR3 sequences, with 6.5% to 7.5% found just once. Germline loops: CDR1 LGHDT, CDR2 YNNKEL (reference sequence). The CDR3 sequence is 17 residues long. J was trimmed by 5 bases and V by 1 base; bases with no gene match: 9. Source: PBMCs from the stem cell graft donor, taken from the stem cell graft. The source is a human donor who donated a stem cell graft to a child with Wiskott-Aldrich syndrome. This chain uses TRBV3-1 with TRBJ2-5; 11 positions match TRBD2. In DNA form, the CDR3 reads TGTGCCAGCAGCCAAGGAGGGACTAGCGGTGGTGGGGAGACCCAGTACTTC. It specifies CASSQGGTSGGGETQYF.